A selection of T cell receptor beta chains follows, all from one sample in a study of T cells in Graves' hyperthyroidism and ophthalmopathy. TCRdb passed the multiplex PCR reads through MiXCR, listing each CDR3 protein once. The sample contains around 370,000 distinct CDR3 sequences, around 18% of which appear only once. Specimen: blood. The receptors were gathered from a man between 18 and 29 years old with Graves' ophthalmopathy. The CDR3 runs from the conserved cysteine through the conserved F or W. A D gene is named only where the DNA matches it firmly. Clone size, where shown, is once, few, many, or a class for clones that have expanded.

d_gene	v_gene	abundance	j_gene	CDR3aa	CDR3nt
.	TRBV29-1	.	TRBJ2-4	CSASAGFKNIQYF	TGCAGCGCCTCAGCCGGATTCAAAAACATTCAGTACTTC
.	TRBV11-1	few	TRBJ1-3	CASSFANEGNTIYF	TGTGCCAGCAGCTTTGCGAATGAGGGAAACACCATATATTTT
.	TRBV7-3	few	TRBJ2-5	CASSLGSGPGAGETQYF	TGTGCCAGCAGCTTAGGATCCGGGCCCGGGGCCGGAGAGACCCAGTACTTC
.	TRBV5-6	few	TRBJ2-4	CASSFGGAGLVKNIQYF	TGTGCCAGCAGCTTTGGGGGGGCAGGTTTGGTCAAAAACATTCAGTACTTC
TRBD2	TRBV7-9	.	TRBJ2-1	CASSPRGTSGIHNEQFF	TGTGCCAGCAGCCCCAGGGGGACTAGCGGGATCCACAATGAGCAGTTCTTC
.	TRBV7-2	many	TRBJ2-7	CASSFRAAPNEQYF	TGTGCCAGCAGCTTTCGGGCAGCCCCAAACGAGCAGTACTTC
.	TRBV12-3/TRBV12-4	many	TRBJ1-6	CASTPGLGPLHF	TGTGCCAGCACCCCGGGGTTGGGCCCCCTCCACTTT
.	TRBV4-1	once	TRBJ2-2	CASSRFAGGSGTGELFF	TGCGCCAGCAGCCGTTTTGCTGGCGGGTCGGGCACCGGGGAGCTGTTTTTT
.	TRBV27	few	TRBJ2-2	CASSIPSGGLTGELFF	TGTGCCAGCAGTATTCCCTCCGGAGGTTTGACCGGGGAGCTGTTTTTT
.	TRBV7-9	many	TRBJ1-1	CASLRGRMNTEAFF	TGTGCCAGCCTTCGGGGACGGATGAACACTGAAGCTTTCTTT
.	TRBV5-5	many	TRBJ1-1	CATGGRAGTEAFF	TGTGCCACCGGGGGGAGAGCAGGCACTGAAGCTTTCTTT
.	TRBV4-1	few	TRBJ1-5	CASSQVLTGTNQPQHF	TGCGCCAGCAGCCAAGTCCTGACAGGCACCAATCAGCCCCAGCATTTT
.	TRBV14	.	TRBJ2-5	CASSQLPEGETQYF	TGTGCCAGCAGCCAACTTCCAGAGGGCGAGACCCAGTACTTC
.	TRBV7-9	many	TRBJ2-2	CARGDDGNTGELFF	TGTGCCAGGGGGGACGACGGGAACACCGGGGAGCTGTTTTTT